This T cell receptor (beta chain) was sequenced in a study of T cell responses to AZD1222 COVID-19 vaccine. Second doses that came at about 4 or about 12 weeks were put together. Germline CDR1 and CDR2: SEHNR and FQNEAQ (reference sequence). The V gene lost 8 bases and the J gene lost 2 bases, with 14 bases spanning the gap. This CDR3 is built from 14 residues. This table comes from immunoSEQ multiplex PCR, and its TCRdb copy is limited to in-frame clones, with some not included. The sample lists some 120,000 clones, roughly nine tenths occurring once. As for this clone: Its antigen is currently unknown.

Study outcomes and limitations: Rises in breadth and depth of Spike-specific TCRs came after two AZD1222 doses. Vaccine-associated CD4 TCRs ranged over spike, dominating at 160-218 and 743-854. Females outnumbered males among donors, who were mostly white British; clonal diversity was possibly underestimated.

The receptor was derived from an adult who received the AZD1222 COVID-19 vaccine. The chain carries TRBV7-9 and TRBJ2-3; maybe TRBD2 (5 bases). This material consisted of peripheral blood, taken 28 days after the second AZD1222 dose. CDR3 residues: CASLSGIFTDTQYF. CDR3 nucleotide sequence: TGTGCCAGCTTATCGGGGATCTTCACAGATACGCAGTATTTT.